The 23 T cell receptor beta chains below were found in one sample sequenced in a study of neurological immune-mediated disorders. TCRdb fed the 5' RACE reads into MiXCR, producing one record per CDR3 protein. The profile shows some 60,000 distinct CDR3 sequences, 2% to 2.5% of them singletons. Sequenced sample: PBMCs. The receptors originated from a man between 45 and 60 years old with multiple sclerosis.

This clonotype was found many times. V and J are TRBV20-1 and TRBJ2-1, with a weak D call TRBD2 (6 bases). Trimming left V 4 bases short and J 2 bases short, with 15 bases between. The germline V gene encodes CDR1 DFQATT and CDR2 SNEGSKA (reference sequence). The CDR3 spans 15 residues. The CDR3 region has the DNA TGCAGTGCTAACCCTGGGCGGGGCGCCTACAATGAGCAGTTCTTC. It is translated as CSANPGRGAYNEQFF.

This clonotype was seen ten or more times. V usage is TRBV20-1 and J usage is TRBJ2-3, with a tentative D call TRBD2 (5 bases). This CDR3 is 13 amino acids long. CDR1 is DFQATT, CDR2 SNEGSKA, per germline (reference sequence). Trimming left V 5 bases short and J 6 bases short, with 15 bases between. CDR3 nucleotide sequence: TGCAGTGCTGCCTATCAAGCGGCGGATACGCAGTATTTT. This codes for CSAAYQAADTQYF.

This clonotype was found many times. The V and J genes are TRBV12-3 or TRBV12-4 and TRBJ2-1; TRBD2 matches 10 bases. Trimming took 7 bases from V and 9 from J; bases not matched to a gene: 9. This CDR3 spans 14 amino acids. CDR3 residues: CASTRSGGGSEQFF. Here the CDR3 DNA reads TGTGCCAGCACCAGAAGCGGGGGGGGAAGTGAGCAGTTCTTC.

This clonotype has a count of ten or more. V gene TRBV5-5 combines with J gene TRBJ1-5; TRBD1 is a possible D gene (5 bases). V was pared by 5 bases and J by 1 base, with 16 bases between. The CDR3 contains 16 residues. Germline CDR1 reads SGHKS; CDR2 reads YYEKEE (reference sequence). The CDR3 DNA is TGTGCCAGCAGTCCGGGGACTAGAGGCAGCAATCAGCCCCAGCATTTT. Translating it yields CASSPGTRGSNQPQHF. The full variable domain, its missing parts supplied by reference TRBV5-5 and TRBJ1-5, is DAGVTQSPTHLIKTRGQQVTLRCSPISGHKSVSWYQQVLGQGPQFIFQYYEKEERGRGNFPDRFSARQFPNYSSELNVNALLLGDSALYLCASSPGTRGSNQPQHFGDGTRLSIL.

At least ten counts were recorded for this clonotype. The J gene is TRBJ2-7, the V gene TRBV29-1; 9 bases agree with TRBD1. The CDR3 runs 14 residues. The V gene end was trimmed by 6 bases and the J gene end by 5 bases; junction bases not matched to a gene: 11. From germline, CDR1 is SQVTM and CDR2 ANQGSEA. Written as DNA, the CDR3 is TGCAGCGTGGGGACCGGGACAGGGAGAAACGAGCAGTACTTC. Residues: CSVGTGTGRNEQYF.

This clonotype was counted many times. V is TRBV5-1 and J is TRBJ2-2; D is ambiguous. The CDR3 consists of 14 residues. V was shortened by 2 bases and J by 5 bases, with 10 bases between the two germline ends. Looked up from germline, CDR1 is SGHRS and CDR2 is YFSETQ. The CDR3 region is CASSFYTPTGELFF. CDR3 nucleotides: TGCGCCAGCAGCTTCTACACCCCAACCGGGGAGCTGTTTTTT.

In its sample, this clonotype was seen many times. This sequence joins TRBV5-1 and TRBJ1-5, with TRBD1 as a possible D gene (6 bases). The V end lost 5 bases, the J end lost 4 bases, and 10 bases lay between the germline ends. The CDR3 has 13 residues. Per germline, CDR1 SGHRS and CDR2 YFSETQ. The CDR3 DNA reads TGCGCCAGCAGGGACAGTGAAAATCAGCCCCAGCATTTT. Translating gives CASRDSENQPQHF.

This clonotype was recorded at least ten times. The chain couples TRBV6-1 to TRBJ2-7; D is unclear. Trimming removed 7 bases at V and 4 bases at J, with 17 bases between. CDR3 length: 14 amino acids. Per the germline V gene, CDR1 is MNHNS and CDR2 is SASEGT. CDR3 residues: CASTPESHQYEQYF. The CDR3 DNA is TGTGCCAGCACCCCCGAGAGCCATCAATACGAGCAGTACTTC.

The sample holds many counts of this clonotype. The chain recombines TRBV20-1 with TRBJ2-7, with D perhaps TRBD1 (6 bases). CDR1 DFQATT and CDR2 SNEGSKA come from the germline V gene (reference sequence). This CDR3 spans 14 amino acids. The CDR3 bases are TGCACTCCCTTTAGTCCAGGGGTTTGGTACGAGCAGTACTTC. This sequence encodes CTPFSPGVWYEQYF.

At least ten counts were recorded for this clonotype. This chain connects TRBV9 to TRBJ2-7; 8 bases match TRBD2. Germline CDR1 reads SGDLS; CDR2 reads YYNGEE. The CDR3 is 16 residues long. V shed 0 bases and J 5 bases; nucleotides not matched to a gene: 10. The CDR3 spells CASSVDSGGGKNEQYF. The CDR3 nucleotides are TGTGCCAGCAGCGTAGACAGTGGCGGGGGGAAAAACGAGCAGTACTTC.

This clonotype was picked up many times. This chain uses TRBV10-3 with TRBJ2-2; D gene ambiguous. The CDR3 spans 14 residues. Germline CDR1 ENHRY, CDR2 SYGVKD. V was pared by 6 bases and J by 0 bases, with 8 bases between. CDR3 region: CAISGSSNTGELFF. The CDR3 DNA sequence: TGTGCCATCAGCGGTAGTTCGAACACCGGGGAGCTGTTTTTT.

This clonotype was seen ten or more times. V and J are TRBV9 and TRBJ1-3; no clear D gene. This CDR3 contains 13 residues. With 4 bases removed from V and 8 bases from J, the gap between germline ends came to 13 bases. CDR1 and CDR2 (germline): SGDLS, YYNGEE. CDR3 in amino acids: CASSPPSVDTIYF. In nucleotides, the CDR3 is TGTGCCAGCAGCCCGCCGTCCGTGGACACCATATATTTT.

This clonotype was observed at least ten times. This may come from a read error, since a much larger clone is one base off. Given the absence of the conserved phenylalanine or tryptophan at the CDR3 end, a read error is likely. In DNA, the CDR3 is TGTGCCAGCACCCCTACAGGTTTCGGCTCTGAAGCTTTCTGT. It specifies CASTPTGFGSEAFC. J is TRBJ1-1 and V is TRBV12-3 or TRBV12-4; D might be TRBD1 (5 bases). This CDR3 is 14 amino acids long. V lost 7 bases, J lost 6 bases, and 18 bases lay in between.

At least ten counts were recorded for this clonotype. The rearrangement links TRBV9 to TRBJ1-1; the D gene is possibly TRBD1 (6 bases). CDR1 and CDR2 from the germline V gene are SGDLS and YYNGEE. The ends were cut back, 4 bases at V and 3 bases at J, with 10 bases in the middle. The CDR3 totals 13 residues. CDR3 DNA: TGTGCCAGCAGCACCAACAGGGACACTGAAGCTTTCTTT. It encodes CASSTNRDTEAFF. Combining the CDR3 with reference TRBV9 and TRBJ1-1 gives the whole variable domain DSGVTQTPKHLITATGQRVTLRCSPRSGDLSVYWYQQSLDQGLQFLIQYYNGEERAKGNILERFSAQQFPDLHSELNLSSLELGDSALYFCASSTNRDTEAFFGQGTRLTVV.

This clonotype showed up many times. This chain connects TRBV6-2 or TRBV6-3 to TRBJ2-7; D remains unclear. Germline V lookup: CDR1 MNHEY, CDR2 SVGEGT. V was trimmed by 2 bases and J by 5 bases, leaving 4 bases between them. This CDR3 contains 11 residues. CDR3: CASSYANEQYF. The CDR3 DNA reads TGTGCCAGCAGTTACGCAAACGAGCAGTACTTC.

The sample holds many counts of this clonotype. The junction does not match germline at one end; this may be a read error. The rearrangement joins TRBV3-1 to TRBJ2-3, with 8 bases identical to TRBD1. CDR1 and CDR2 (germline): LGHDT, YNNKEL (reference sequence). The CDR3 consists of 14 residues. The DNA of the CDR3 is TGTGCCAGCAGGTGGACAGGGAGCAAAGATACGCAGTATTTT. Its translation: CASRWTGSKDTQYF.

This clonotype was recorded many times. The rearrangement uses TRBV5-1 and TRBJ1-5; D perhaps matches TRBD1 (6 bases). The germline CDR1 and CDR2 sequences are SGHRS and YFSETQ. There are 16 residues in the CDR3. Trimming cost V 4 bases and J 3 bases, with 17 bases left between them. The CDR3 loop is CASSPDGQPFNQPQHF. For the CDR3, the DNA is TGCGCCAGCAGCCCCGACGGACAGCCTTTCAATCAGCCCCAGCATTTT.

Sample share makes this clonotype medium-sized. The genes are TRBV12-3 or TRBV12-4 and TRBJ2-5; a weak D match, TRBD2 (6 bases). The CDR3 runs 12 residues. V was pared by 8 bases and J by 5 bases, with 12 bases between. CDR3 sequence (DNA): TGTGCCAGCCGGAGGGGATCGGAGACCCAGTACTTC. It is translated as CASRRGSETQYF.

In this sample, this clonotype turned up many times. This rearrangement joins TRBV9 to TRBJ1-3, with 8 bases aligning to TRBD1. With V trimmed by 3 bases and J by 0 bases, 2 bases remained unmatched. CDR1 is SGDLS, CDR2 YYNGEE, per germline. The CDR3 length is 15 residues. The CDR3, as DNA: TGTGCCAGCAGCGGGGGACAGGACTCTGGAAACACCATATATTTT. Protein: CASSGGQDSGNTIYF.

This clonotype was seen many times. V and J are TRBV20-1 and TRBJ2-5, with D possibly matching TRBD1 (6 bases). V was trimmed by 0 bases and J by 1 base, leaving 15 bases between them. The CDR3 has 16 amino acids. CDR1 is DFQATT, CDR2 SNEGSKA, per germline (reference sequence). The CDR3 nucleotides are TGCAGTGCTAGAGATCTAGGGCAAGGGGGCCAAGAGACCCAGTACTTC. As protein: CSARDLGQGGQETQYF.

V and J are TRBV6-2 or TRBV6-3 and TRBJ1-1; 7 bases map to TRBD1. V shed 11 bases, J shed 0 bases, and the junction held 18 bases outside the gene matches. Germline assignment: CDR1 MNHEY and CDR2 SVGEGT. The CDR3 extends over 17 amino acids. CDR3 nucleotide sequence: TGTGCCGTAACCGGGACAGATTCAGTAACCCTGAACACTGAAGCTTTCTTT. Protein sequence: CAVTGTDSVTLNTEAFF.

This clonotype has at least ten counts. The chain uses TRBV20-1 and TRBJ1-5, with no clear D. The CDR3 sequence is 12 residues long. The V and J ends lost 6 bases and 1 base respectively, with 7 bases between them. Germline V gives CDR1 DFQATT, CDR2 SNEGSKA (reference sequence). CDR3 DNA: TGCAGTGCCCCGACGAGCAATCAGCCCCAGCATTTT. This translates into CSAPTSNQPQHF.

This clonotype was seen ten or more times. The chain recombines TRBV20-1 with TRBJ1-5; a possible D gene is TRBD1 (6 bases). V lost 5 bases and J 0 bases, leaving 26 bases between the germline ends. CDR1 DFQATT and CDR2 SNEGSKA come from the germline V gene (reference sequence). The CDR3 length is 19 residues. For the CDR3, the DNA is TGCAGTGCTGGGGGGGGAACGACAGGACGAACTTATAGCAATCAGCCCCAGCATTTT. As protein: CSAGGGTTGRTYSNQPQHF.